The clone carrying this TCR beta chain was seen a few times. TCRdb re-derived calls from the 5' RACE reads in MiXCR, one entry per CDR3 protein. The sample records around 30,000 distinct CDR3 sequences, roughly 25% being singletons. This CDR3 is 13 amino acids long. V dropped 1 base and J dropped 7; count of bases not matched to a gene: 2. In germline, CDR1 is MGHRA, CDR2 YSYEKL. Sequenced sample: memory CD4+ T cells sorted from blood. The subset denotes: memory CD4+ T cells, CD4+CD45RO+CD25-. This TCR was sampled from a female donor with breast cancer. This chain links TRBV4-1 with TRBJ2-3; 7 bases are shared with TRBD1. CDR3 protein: CASSQGRGNTQYF. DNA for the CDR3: TGCGCCAGCAGCCAAGGCAGGGGGAATACGCAGTATTTT.